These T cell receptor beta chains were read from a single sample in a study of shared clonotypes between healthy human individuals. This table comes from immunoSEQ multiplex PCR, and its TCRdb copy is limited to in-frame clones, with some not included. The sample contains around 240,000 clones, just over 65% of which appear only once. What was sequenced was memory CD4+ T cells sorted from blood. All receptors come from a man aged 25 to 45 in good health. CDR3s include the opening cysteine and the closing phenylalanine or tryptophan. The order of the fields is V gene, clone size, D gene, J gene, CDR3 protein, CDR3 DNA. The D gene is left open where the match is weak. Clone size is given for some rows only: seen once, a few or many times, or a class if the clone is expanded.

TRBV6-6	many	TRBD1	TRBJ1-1	CASLTGVNTEAFF	TGTGCCAGCCTTACAGGGGTGAACACTGAAGCTTTCTTT
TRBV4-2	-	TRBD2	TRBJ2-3	CASSQEWFSVGAGGTDTQYF	TGTGCCAGCAGCCAAGAGTGGTTTTCGGTGGGAGCGGGAGGCACAGATACGCAGTATTTT
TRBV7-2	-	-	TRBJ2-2	CASSARAYNTGELFF	TGTGCCAGCAGCGCGCGGGCCTATAACACCGGGGAGCTGTTTTTT
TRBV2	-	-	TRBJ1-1	CASSEAGVTEAFF	TGTGCCAGCAGTGAAGCGGGAGTAACTGAAGCTTTCTTT
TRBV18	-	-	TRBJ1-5	CASSTYSNQPQHF	TGTGCCAGCTCCACTTACAGCAATCAGCCCCAGCATTTT
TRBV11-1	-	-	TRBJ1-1	CASSLNKNTEAFF	TGTGCCAGCAGCTTAAACAAGAACACTGAAGCTTTCTTT
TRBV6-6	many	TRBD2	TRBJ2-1	CASSPSGTGNEQFF	TGTGCCAGCAGTCCTAGCGGGACCGGGAATGAGCAGTTCTTC
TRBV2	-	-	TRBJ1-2	CASSEGPSRGYTF	TGTGCCAGCAGTGAAGGACCCTCGAGGGGCTACACCTTC
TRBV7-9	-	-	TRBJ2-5	CASSFSTGEETQYF	TGTGCCAGCAGCTTCTCCACCGGTGAAGAGACCCAGTACTTC
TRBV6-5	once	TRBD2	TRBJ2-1	CASRKRESYNEQFF	TGTGCCAGCAGGAAGCGGGAATCCTACAATGAGCAGTTCTTC
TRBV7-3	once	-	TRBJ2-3	CASSLVGTDTQYF	TGTGCCAGCAGCCTAGTGGGCACAGATACGCAGTATTTT
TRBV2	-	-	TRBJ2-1	CASRADGFLQNEQFF	TGTGCCAGCAGAGCGGACGGGTTTTTACAAAATGAGCAGTTCTTC
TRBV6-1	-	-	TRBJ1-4	CASSEGTGSEKLFF	TGTGCCAGCAGTGAAGGAACAGGGAGTGAAAAACTGTTTTTT
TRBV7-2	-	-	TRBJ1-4	CASSRQRSGEKLFF	TGTGCCAGCAGCCGGCAGCGGTCGGGCGAAAAACTGTTTTTT
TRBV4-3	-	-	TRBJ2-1	CASSQAEAHNEQFF	TGCGCCAGCAGCCAAGCGGAGGCCCACAATGAGCAGTTCTTC
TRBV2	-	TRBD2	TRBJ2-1	CASRGGRGYNEQFF	TGTGCCAGCAGAGGCGGGAGGGGCTACAATGAGCAGTTCTTC
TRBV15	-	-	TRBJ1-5	CATSLGNQPQHF	TGTGCCACCAGCTTGGGCAATCAGCCCCAGCATTTT
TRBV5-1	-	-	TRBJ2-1	CASSLGRNEQFF	TGCGCCAGCAGCTTGGGTCGCAATGAGCAGTTCTTC
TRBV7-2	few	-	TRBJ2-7	CASSLIVDLDGGEQYF	TGTGCCAGCAGCTTAATCGTCGACTTGGATGGGGGCGAGCAGTACTTC
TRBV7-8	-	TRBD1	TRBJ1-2	CASSLDSGGYGYTF	TGTGCCAGCAGCTTAGATTCAGGGGGGTATGGCTACACCTTC
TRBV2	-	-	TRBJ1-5	CASSEGANSNQPQHF	TGTGCCAGCAGTGAAGGCGCGAATAGCAATCAGCCCCAGCATTTT
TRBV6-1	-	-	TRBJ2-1	CASSEQVLIDLRNEQFF	TGTGCCAGCAGTGAGCAAGTCCTGATAGATTTGAGGAATGAGCAGTTCTTC
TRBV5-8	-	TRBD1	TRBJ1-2	CASTNRGFNYGYTF	TGTGCCAGCACCAACAGGGGGTTCAACTATGGCTACACCTTC
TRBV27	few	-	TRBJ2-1	CASSSTLSRSLRYNEQFF	TGTGCCAGCAGTTCCACCCTAAGCCGATCCCTTCGCTACAATGAGCAGTTCTTC
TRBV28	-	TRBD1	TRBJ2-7	CASSSLARGWDEQYF	TGTGCCAGCAGTTCCCTGGCCAGGGGGTGGGACGAGCAGTACTTC
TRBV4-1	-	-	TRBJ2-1	CASSQQSLFYNEQFF	TGCGCCAGCAGCCAACAGAGTTTGTTCTACAATGAGCAGTTCTTC
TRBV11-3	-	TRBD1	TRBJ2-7	CASSRDRGPYEQYF	TGTGCCAGCAGCCGGGACAGGGGGCCCTACGAGCAGTACTTC
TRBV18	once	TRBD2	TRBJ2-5	CASSPPAGGLETQYF	TGTGCCAGCTCACCACCGGCGGGAGGCTTAGAGACCCAGTACTTC
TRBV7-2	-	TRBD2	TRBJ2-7	CASSRTTSGSWSGQYF	TGTGCCAGCAGCCGAACTACTAGCGGGAGTTGGAGCGGGCAGTACTTC
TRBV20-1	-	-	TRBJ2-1	CSARLVREQFF	TGCAGTGCTAGGCTTGTCCGTGAGCAGTTCTTC
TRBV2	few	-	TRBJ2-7	CASSPGRKEKQYF	TGTGCCAGCTCACCGGGACGGAAGGAGAAGCAGTACTTC
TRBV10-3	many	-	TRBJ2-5	CAISEGADKETQYF	TGTGCCATCAGTGAAGGGGCAGATAAAGAGACCCAGTACTTC
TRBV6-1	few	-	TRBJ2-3	CASSFGGVAADTQYF	TGTGCCAGCAGTTTTGGGGGTGTGGCTGCAGATACGCAGTATTTT
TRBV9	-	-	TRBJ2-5	CASSVVAGSETQYF	TGTGCCAGCAGCGTAGTGGCAGGGTCAGAGACCCAGTACTTC
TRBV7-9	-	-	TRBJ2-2	CASSKQGTGELFF	TGTGCCAGCAGCAAACAGGGCACCGGGGAGCTGTTTTTT
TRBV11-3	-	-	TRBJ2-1	CASSLGLLGTLNEQFF	TGTGCCAGCAGCTTAGGATTACTTGGTACACTGAATGAGCAGTTCTTC
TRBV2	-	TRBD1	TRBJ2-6	CARQSGTGVTGANVLTF	TGTGCCCGCCAGAGCGGGACAGGGGTAACTGGGGCCAACGTCCTGACTTTC
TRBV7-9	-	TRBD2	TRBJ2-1	CASSLGGSVGYNEQFF	TGTGCCAGCAGCTTAGGCGGGAGCGTGGGTTACAATGAGCAGTTCTTC
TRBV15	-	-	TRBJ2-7	CATSREGLASSYEQYF	TGTGCCACCAGCAGAGAGGGGCTAGCGAGCTCCTACGAGCAGTACTTC
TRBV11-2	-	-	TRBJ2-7	CASSLRVRDYEQYF	TGTGCCAGCAGCTTAAGGGTCAGAGACTACGAGCAGTACTTC
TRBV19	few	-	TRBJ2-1	CASTPSRLYNEQFF	TGTGCCAGTACCCCTAGTAGACTCTACAATGAGCAGTTCTTC
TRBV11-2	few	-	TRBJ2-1	CASSLDQVNEQFF	TGTGCCAGCAGCTTAGATCAGGTCAATGAGCAGTTCTTC
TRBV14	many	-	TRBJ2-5	CASSQGRGTSQETQYF	TGTGCCAGCAGCCAAGGCAGGGGTACATCCCAAGAGACCCAGTACTTC
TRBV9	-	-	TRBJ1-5	CASSDSGALQPQHF	TGTGCCAGCAGCGACTCAGGGGCTCTGCAGCCCCAGCATTTT
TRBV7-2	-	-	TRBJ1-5	CASSLAVGSNQPQHF	TGTGCCAGCAGCTTAGCGGTAGGGAGCAATCAGCCCCAGCATTTT
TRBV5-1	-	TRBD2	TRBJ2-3	CASSSGTSFDTQYF	TGCGCCAGCAGCTCGGGGACTAGTTTTGATACGCAGTATTTT
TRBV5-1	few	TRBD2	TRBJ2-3	CASSLALAGDSDTQYF	TGCGCCAGCAGCTTGGCACTAGCGGGAGACTCAGATACGCAGTATTTT
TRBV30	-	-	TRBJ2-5	CACQQVTRETQYF	TGTGCCTGCCAACAGGTAACCCGAGAGACCCAGTACTTC
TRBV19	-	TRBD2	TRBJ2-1	CASSPGLATYNEQFF	TGTGCCAGTAGTCCGGGACTAGCGACATACAATGAGCAGTTCTTC
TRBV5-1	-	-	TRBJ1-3	CASSFGATGNTIYF	TGCGCCAGCAGCTTCGGGGCAACTGGAAACACCATATATTTT
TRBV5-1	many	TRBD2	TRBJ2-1	CASSPGASGTNLNEQFF	TGCGCCAGCAGCCCCGGGGCTAGCGGGACGAACCTTAATGAGCAGTTCTTC
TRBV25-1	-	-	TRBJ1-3	CASSETRGNYTIYF	TGTGCCAGCAGTGAGACCAGGGGTAATTACACCATATATTTT
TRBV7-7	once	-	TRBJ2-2	CASSKGRSGASGELFF	TGTGCTAGCAGCAAAGGGAGGAGCGGAGCCTCCGGGGAGCTGTTTTTT
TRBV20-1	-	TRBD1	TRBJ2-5	CRPGGPNF	TGCAGGCCAGGGGGCCCGAACTTC
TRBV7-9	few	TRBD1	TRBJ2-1	CASSSPGQGFNEQFF	TGTGCCAGCAGCTCTCCGGGACAGGGGTTCAATGAGCAGTTCTTC
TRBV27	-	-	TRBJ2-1	CASRDLSSSEQFF	TGTGCCAGCCGGGACCTCTCATCAAGCGAGCAGTTCTTC
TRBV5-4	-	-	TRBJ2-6	CASSYDGPGANVLTF	TGTGCCAGCAGCTACGACGGACCTGGGGCCAACGTCCTGACTTTC
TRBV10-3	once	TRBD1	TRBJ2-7	CAISEPTGVGEQYF	TGTGCCATCAGTGAGCCGACAGGGGTGGGCGAGCAGTACTTC
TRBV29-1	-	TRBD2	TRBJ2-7	CSVFREGLNEQYF	TGCAGCGTTTTCCGGGAGGGCCTTAACGAGCAGTACTTC